The 27 T cell receptor beta chains in this list originate from one sample, sequenced in a study of blood T cell repertoires in COVID-19. Repertoires were generated with immunoSEQ multiplex PCR, while TCRdb's copy carries only in-frame clones and drops some. The sample yields about 130,000 clones, approximately 86% seen once. The sample consisted of PBMCs or T cells enriched from blood (not recorded which). The source of these receptors is a woman between 45 and 60 years old who had recovered from COVID-19.

V gene TRBV7-2 combines with J gene TRBJ1-5; 10 nucleotides match TRBD1. V was pared by 11 bases and J by 5 bases, with 6 bases of the junction left unmatched. Germline values: CDR1 SGHTA, CDR2 FQGNSA. This CDR3 is built from 13 residues. The CDR3 sequence is CAVDRGEYQPQHF. The DNA of the CDR3 is TGTGCCGTGGACAGGGGGGAATATCAGCCCCAGCATTTT.

This clone was seen a handful of times. The J gene is TRBJ1-6, the V gene TRBV12-5; perhaps TRBD1 as D (6 bases). This CDR3 is built from 18 residues. V lost 0 bases, J lost 5 bases, and 17 bases lay in between. Germline V lookup: CDR1 LGHNT, CDR2 FRNRAP. The CDR3, as DNA: TGTGCTAGTGGTTTGGTGACCCTCCCAGGGGTCCATAATTCACCCCTCCACTTT. Its protein is CASGLVTLPGVHNSPLHF.

The chain links TRBV9 to TRBJ1-6; TRBD1 agrees at 8 bases. The CDR3 runs to 16 residues. With V trimmed by 4 bases and J by 2 bases, 5 bases remained unmatched. Per germline, CDR1 SGDLS and CDR2 YYNGEE. The CDR3, as DNA: TGTGCCAGCAGCCCCCGGGACAGGACCTATAATTCACCCCTCCACTTT. Protein sequence: CASSPRDRTYNSPLHF.

V and J are TRBV5-1 and TRBJ1-1, with D tentatively TRBD1 (6 bases). V dropped 3 bases and J dropped 1 base, with 13 bases sitting between them. CDR1 is SGHRS, CDR2 YFSETQ, per germline. This CDR3 is 15 amino acids long. In DNA form, the CDR3 reads TGCGCCAGCAGCTCGCTACAGGGCTCGAACACTGAAGCTTTCTTT. This sequence encodes CASSSLQGSNTEAFF.

The chain joins TRBV4-1 to TRBJ2-2; D is perhaps TRBD2 (6 bases). The CDR3 length is 17 residues. The V end was cut by 0 bases, the J end by 1 base, with 12 bases between. Germline V gene lookup returns CDR1 MGHRA and CDR2 YSYEKL. As DNA, the CDR3 is TGCGCCAGCAGCCAAGAATCGGGGGTCCAGAACACCGGGGAGCTGTTTTTT. It yields the protein CASSQESGVQNTGELFF.

The rearrangement uses TRBV20-1 and TRBJ2-1, with TRBD2 matching 10 bases. Looked up from germline, CDR1 is DFQATT and CDR2 is SNEGSKA (reference sequence). This CDR3 has 15 amino acids. V lost 3 bases to trimming and J lost 6 bases; unmatched junction nucleotides: 8. The CDR3 DNA reads TGCAGTGCTAGTCCCGGGACTAGCGTCTCCAATGAGCAGTTCTTC. Its translation is CSASPGTSVSNEQFF.

The chain employs TRBV5-6 and TRBJ2-7; 9 nucleotides match TRBD2. V shed 1 base and J 4 bases; nucleotides not matched to a gene: 6. The CDR3 runs to 15 residues. Germline V gene data show CDR1 as SGHDT and CDR2 as YYEEEE. CDR3 nucleotides: TGTGCCAGCAGCTTGCCCGGGACTAGCCTGTACGAGCAGTACTTC. As protein: CASSLPGTSLYEQYF.

This clone was observed once. The gene calls are TRBV3-1 (or the pseudogene TRBV3-2) and TRBJ1-5, with 8 bases lining up with TRBD1. Germline CDR1 is LGHDT and CDR2 is YNNKEL (reference sequence). The trim removed 1 base at V and 6 bases at J, leaving 5 bases unmatched. The CDR3 has 15 amino acids. The DNA for the CDR3 is TGTGCCAGCAGCCAAGGGGGCAGGGGGCTTCAGCCCCAGCATTTT. Its translation is CASSQGGRGLQPQHF.

The chain joins TRBV5-6 to TRBJ1-5, with 8 positions matching TRBD1. This CDR3 comprises 14 residues. Germline CDR1 and CDR2: SGHDT and YYEEEE. Unmatched junction bases numbered 9, after V lost 2 bases and J lost 11 bases. The CDR3 reads CASSFGTGGQSQHF. CDR3 DNA sequence: TGTGCCAGCAGCTTCGGGACAGGAGGCCAGTCCCAGCATTTT.

The chain's CDR3 is CASTTRQPTNEKLFF. In DNA form, the CDR3 reads TGTGCCAGCACCACTCGACAGCCAACTAATGAAAAACTGTTTTTT. The chain recombines TRBV7-9 with TRBJ1-4; a weak D match, TRBD1 (5 bases). The germline V gene encodes CDR1 SEHNR and CDR2 FQNEAQ (reference sequence). V was pared by 7 bases and J by 0 bases, with 12 bases between. The CDR3 covers 15 residues.

This clone came up once. J is TRBJ1-5 and V is TRBV10-1; D unresolved. The CDR3 loop spans 13 amino acids. The germline CDR1 and CDR2 sequences are WNHNN and SYGVQD (reference sequence). V shed 6 bases and J shed 6 bases, with 12 bases lying between them. In DNA, the CDR3 is TGCGCCAGCAGCGCAAGACTTGGTCAGCCCCAGCATTTT. Its protein product is CASSARLGQPQHF.

The chain joins TRBV5-1 to TRBJ1-1; D gene unclear. The CDR3 loop spans 13 amino acids. Trimming took off 2 bases at V and 0 bases at J, with 5 bases between the two ends. CDR1 is SGHRS and CDR2 is YFSETQ in the germline V gene. The CDR3 loop reads CASSFRLNTEAFF. The CDR3 DNA is TGCGCCAGCAGCTTCAGATTGAACACTGAAGCTTTCTTT.

This clone has a handful of counts. CDR3: CASSMTTAGNTIYF. The CDR3 DNA reads TGTGCCAGTAGTATGACCACAGCTGGAAACACCATATATTTT. This chain uses TRBV19 with TRBJ1-3; no firm D call. Germline loops: CDR1 LNHDA, CDR2 SQIVND (reference sequence). V was trimmed by 3 bases and J by 2 bases, leaving 8 bases between them. The CDR3 is 14 residues long.

The chain links TRBV7-8 to TRBJ2-7, with D maybe TRBD1 (5 bases). V gave up 2 bases and J gave up 2 bases, with 7 bases separating them. CDR3 length: 13 residues. CDR1 is SGHVS, CDR2 FQNEAQ, per germline. The CDR3, as DNA: TGTGCCAGCAGCTTAAGACAGACCTACGAGCAGTACTTC. Translation: CASSLRQTYEQYF.

This clone was picked up a small number of times. This chain connects TRBV9 to TRBJ2-1; 9 bases match TRBD1. Trimming removed 5 bases from V and 4 bases from J; junction bases left unmatched: 10. The CDR3 runs to 16 residues. Germline CDR1 reads SGDLS; CDR2 reads YYNGEE. The CDR3 DNA sequence: TGTGCCAGCAGTGTCCTCGGGGGACAGGGTTACAATGAGCAGTTCTTC. Translating it yields CASSVLGGQGYNEQFF.

The chain employs TRBV5-4 and TRBJ2-5; tentatively, D is TRBD1 (6 bases). The CDR3 is 13 amino acids. CDR1 and CDR2 from the germline V gene are SGHNT and YYREEE (reference sequence). The V gene lost 4 bases and the J gene lost 5 bases, with 12 bases spanning the gap. Here the CDR3 reads CASSRQVGETQYF. CDR3 in DNA: TGTGCCAGCAGCCGACAGGTAGGGGAGACCCAGTACTTC.

The chain recombines TRBV2 with TRBJ2-5; TRBD2 agrees at 11 bases. Germline V gene sequence: CDR1 SNHLY, CDR2 FYNNEI. J gave up 4 bases and V 7 bases, and 8 bases lay outside the gene matches. The CDR3 has 15 residues. This CDR3 reads CASNLAGGRGETQYF. The CDR3 bases are TGTGCCAGCAATCTAGCGGGGGGACGGGGAGAGACCCAGTACTTC.

CDR3 coding DNA: TGTGCCAGCAGACCGGACCAGGGGTACGGCTACACCTTC. The encoded protein is CASRPDQGYGYTF. This chain joins TRBV6-1 and TRBJ1-2; D might be TRBD1 (6 bases). Germline V CDR1 and CDR2: MNHNS, SASEGT. This CDR3 spans 13 amino acids. V was shortened by 6 bases and J by 8 bases, with 16 bases between the two germline ends.

The V and J genes are TRBV6-5 and TRBJ2-3; D remains ambiguous. Deletions cut 2 bases from V and 6 bases from J, with 3 bases between. The CDR3 length is 11 residues. Germline CDR1 is MNHEY and CDR2 is SVGAGI. The CDR3 loop is CASSYADTQYF. The DNA of the CDR3 is TGTGCCAGCAGTTACGCGGATACGCAGTATTTT.

The genes are TRBV11-2 and TRBJ1-1; 8 nucleotides agree with TRBD1. The junction had 7 bases not matched to a gene; V was cut back by 5 bases and J by 5 bases. CDR3 size: 14 residues. Germline CDR1 SGHAT, CDR2 FQNNGV. CDR3: CASSHRGVETEAFF. CDR3 coding DNA: TGTGCCAGCAGCCACAGGGGGGTAGAGACTGAAGCTTTCTTT.

V and J are TRBV24-1 and TRBJ1-5; a possible D gene is TRBD1 (5 bases). The V end lost 3 bases, the J end lost 6 bases, and 11 bases lay between the germline ends. Germline V gene lookup returns CDR1 KGHDR and CDR2 SFDVKD. This CDR3 contains 14 residues. The CDR3 region is CATSDRPGGQPQHF. The CDR3, as DNA: TGTGCCACCAGTGATCGGCCCGGGGGTCAGCCCCAGCATTTT.

CDR3: CASSEAGGRQPQHF. In nucleotides, the CDR3 is TGTGCCAGCAGTGAAGCCGGAGGGCGTCAGCCCCAGCATTTT. V and J are TRBV6-1 and TRBJ1-5; the D is unclear. Germline CDR1 and CDR2: MNHNS and SASEGT. Trimming left V 0 bases short and J 6 bases short, with 9 bases between. The CDR3 runs 14 residues.

The CDR3 is CASSVAAGGHGYTF. CDR3 in DNA: TGTGCCAGCAGCGTAGCGGCAGGGGGCCACGGCTACACCTTC. The chain is built from TRBV9 and TRBJ1-2; TRBD1 agrees at 8 bases. The CDR3 runs 14 residues. The V gene's germline CDR1 is SGDLS and CDR2 YYNGEE. The trim removed 0 bases at V and 8 bases at J, leaving 6 bases unmatched.

V gene TRBV4-2 combines with J gene TRBJ2-7; no firm D call. This CDR3 is built from 12 residues. Germline CDR1 is LGHNA and CDR2 is YNFKEQ. The V end was cut by 0 bases, the J end by 4 bases, with 4 bases between. The CDR3 reads CASSQESYEQYF. CDR3 bases: TGTGCCAGCAGCCAAGAGAGTTACGAGCAGTACTTC.

V and J are TRBV7-2 and TRBJ2-1; perhaps TRBD2 as D (5 bases). There are 15 residues in the CDR3. Germline V gene lookup returns CDR1 SGHTA and CDR2 FQGNSA. The V gene lost 1 base and the J gene lost 6 bases, with 13 bases spanning the gap. CDR3 residues: CASSLVGLAGNEQFF. The CDR3 bases are TGTGCCAGCAGCTTAGTTGGGCTAGCCGGCAATGAGCAGTTCTTC.

V gene TRBV6-2 or TRBV6-3 combines with J gene TRBJ2-7; D gene uncertain. Trimming removed 5 bases at V and 0 bases at J, with 5 bases between. The CDR3 has 12 amino acids. Per the germline V gene, CDR1 is MNHEY and CDR2 is SVGEGT. The CDR3 DNA reads as TGTGCCAGCAGTCCAGTCTCCTACGAGCAGTACTTC. Protein product: CASSPVSYEQYF.

The V and J genes are TRBV3-1 (or the pseudogene TRBV3-2) and TRBJ2-2; a weak D match, TRBD2 (5 bases). Per germline, CDR1 LGHDT and CDR2 YNNKEL (reference sequence). The CDR3 runs to 15 residues. V was trimmed by 1 base and J by 7 bases, leaving 13 bases between them. CDR3 bases: TGTGCCAGCAGCCAAGCGATGGGGAGCGTCGGGGAGCTGTTTTTT. Translation: CASSQAMGSVGELFF.